This T cell receptor (beta chain) was obtained from a study of siplizumab effects on memory and regulatory T cells. This clone showed up just a few times. As yet, its antigen is unknown. Clones were read by immunoSEQ multiplex PCR, and TCRdb kept only the in-frame ones, dropping some. Seen here are 50,000 to 75,000 clones, around 80% observed once, and the top ten hold about 0.42%. Findings and limits, study-wide: Among mappable alloreactive CD4+ clones, the Treg-derived fraction averaged 68.8% with siplizumab versus around 30% in controls. Unstimulated subsets were the mapping target of only a minor fraction of alloreactive clones. Roughly 75-97% of proliferating CD4+ or CD8+ clones lacked an assignable naive or memory phenotype. Confirmation that proliferating Tregs from siplizumab cultures had suppressive function was not obtained.

Germline CDR1 is SNHLY and CDR2 is FYNNEI. J gave up 1 base and V 4 bases, and 7 bases lay outside the gene matches. The CDR3 covers 18 residues. The sample comprised memory CD4+ T cells sorted from blood. The chain recombines TRBV2 with TRBJ2-2; 12 bases are shared with TRBD2. This clonotype originated in a human donor in good health. CDR3 loop: CASSANVLAGGNTGELFF. Written as DNA, the CDR3 is TGTGCCAGCAGTGCAAACGTACTAGCGGGGGGGAACACCGGGGAGCTGTTTTTT.